This passage covers 18 T cell receptor beta chains from one sample sequenced in a study of CD8 T cells in Susac syndrome. Random hexamers primed reverse transcription of about 0.5 to 1 ug RNA. TCRdb processed the immunoSEQ multiplex PCR reads anew with MiXCR; each CDR3 protein has one entry. The data contain around 130,000 distinct CDR3 sequences, about 95% of them singletons. Sequencing was done on a sample of CD4+ T cells from PBMCs. The receptors were sampled from a human donor with multiple sclerosis.

The genes are TRBV4-1 and TRBJ2-3, with D perhaps given as TRBD1 or TRBD2 (8 bases each). CDR3 length: 14 amino acids. V gave up 5 bases and J gave up 5 bases, with 14 bases separating them. Germline V gene lookup returns CDR1 MGHRA and CDR2 YSYEKL. The CDR3 DNA follows: TGCGCCAGCAGCTTTAGCGGGACAGGAGATACGCAGTATTTT. This gives the protein CASSFSGTGDTQYF.

The CDR3 DNA sequence: TGTGCCAGCAGCAGCACAGGGCCTACGGGGGCCAACGTCCTGACTTTC. Translation: CASSSTGPTGANVLTF. The gene calls are TRBV5-4 and TRBJ2-6; TRBD1 is a possible D gene (6 bases). The CDR3 has 16 amino acids. CDR1 and CDR2 (germline): SGHNT, YYREEE (reference sequence). V lost 4 bases and J lost 4, with 15 bases in between.

Only a few counts were recorded for this clonotype. V is TRBV7-2 and J is TRBJ1-1; D call uncertain. CDR3 size: 12 residues. V dropped 5 bases and J dropped 1 base, with 5 bases sitting between them. CDR1 and CDR2 from the germline V gene are SGHTA and FQGNSA. The CDR3 DNA sequence: TGTGCCAGCAGCCGCGCGAACACTGAAGCTTTCTTT. This codes for CASSRANTEAFF.

The J gene is TRBJ2-5, the V gene TRBV7-9; 13 bases agree with TRBD2. The CDR3 is made up of 17 amino acids. With 2 bases clipped from V and 5 bases from J, the junction kept 8 bases outside the gene matches. Germline lookup yields CDR1 SEHNR and CDR2 FQNEAQ (reference sequence). The CDR3 here is CASSLPTSGRGVETQYF. CDR3 coding DNA: TGTGCCAGCAGCTTACCCACTAGCGGGAGGGGAGTGGAGACCCAGTACTTC.

The chain links TRBV24-1 to TRBJ2-3; D call uncertain. This CDR3 is 12 amino acids long. The V and J ends lost 4 bases and 1 base respectively, with 2 bases between them. Germline assignment: CDR1 KGHDR and CDR2 SFDVKD. The DNA for the CDR3 is TGTGCCACCAGTGACCGCACAGATACGCAGTATTTT. Translation gives CATSDRTDTQYF.

The chain recombines TRBV29-1 with TRBJ2-5, with 8 bases aligning to TRBD1. The CDR3 runs to 13 residues. Germline loops: CDR1 SQVTM, CDR2 ANQGSEA. Trimming removed 7 bases from V and 5 bases from J; junction bases left unmatched: 9. As DNA, the CDR3 is TGCAGCGCGGACAGGGTTGCAGGGGAGACCCAGTACTTC. This translates into CSADRVAGETQYF.

The rearrangement uses TRBV20-1 and TRBJ1-1, with no clear D. Germline CDR1 and CDR2: DFQATT and SNEGSKA (reference sequence). The V and J ends lost 6 bases and 1 base respectively, with 12 bases between them. This CDR3 is 13 amino acids long. CDR3 region: CSAPFSRNTEAFF. The DNA of the CDR3 is TGCAGTGCCCCCTTTTCCCGGAACACTGAAGCTTTCTTT.

This clonotype appeared once. The gene calls are TRBV7-2 and TRBJ2-7, with D possibly TRBD1 on 5 matching bases. CDR1 SGHTA and CDR2 FQGNSA come from the germline V gene. The CDR3 extends over 12 amino acids. Trimming stripped 5 bases from V and 3 bases from J, with 8 bases between. CDR3 loop: CASSMTDYEQYF. CDR3 coding DNA: TGTGCCAGCAGCATGACAGACTACGAGCAGTACTTC.

The chain links TRBV19 to TRBJ1-1, with unresolved D. Deletions cut 3 bases from V and 0 bases from J, with 14 bases between. The V gene's germline CDR1 is LNHDA and CDR2 SQIVND (reference sequence). The CDR3 totals 16 residues. The CDR3 region has the DNA TGTGCCAGTAGTATCAGGTGGACGGGGATGAACACTGAAGCTTTCTTT. Translating gives CASSIRWTGMNTEAFF.

The genes are TRBV29-1 and TRBJ2-7, with a possible D match to TRBD2 (6 bases). Germline lookup yields CDR1 SQVTM and CDR2 ANQGSEA. CDR3 size: 15 residues. The germline V and J ends were trimmed by 1 base and 4 bases, with 17 bases remaining between them. CDR3 coding DNA: TGCAGCGTTGAAGGTAGACTAGGCTTTGAGTACGAGCAGTACTTC. This encodes CSVEGRLGFEYEQYF.

The chain couples TRBV27 to TRBJ1-1; 7 nucleotides line up with TRBD1. CDR1 and CDR2 from the germline V gene are MNHEY and SMNVEV (reference sequence). This CDR3 is 13 amino acids long. With V trimmed by 6 bases and J by 3 bases, 4 bases remained unmatched. CDR3 amino acids: CASSARGDTEAFF. In DNA, the CDR3 is TGTGCCAGCAGCGCCAGGGGGGACACTGAAGCTTTCTTT.

There are a few counts of this clonotype. The chain links TRBV5-1 to TRBJ2-1; no clear D. Germline CDR1 is SGHRS and CDR2 is YFSETQ. The CDR3 extends over 13 amino acids. V was cut by 0 bases and J by 7 bases, with 8 bases left in between. CDR3 bases: TGCGCCAGCAGCTTGGAACAGTTGAATGAGCAGTTCTTC. Translation gives CASSLEQLNEQFF.

The chain joins TRBV28 to TRBJ1-5; tentatively, D is TRBD1 (6 bases). Trimming left V 1 base short and J 10 bases short, with 17 bases between. Germline V gene lookup returns CDR1 MDHEN and CDR2 SYDVKM. This CDR3 comprises 15 residues. The CDR3 region is CASSLYQGPQSPQHF. DNA of the CDR3: TGTGCCAGCAGTTTATATCAGGGGCCGCAATCACCCCAGCATTTT. The full variable domain, its missing parts supplied by reference TRBV28 and TRBJ1-5, is DVKVTQSSRYLVKRTGEKVFLECVQDMDHENMFWYRQDPGLGLRLIYFSYDVKMKEKGDIPEGYSVSREKKERFSLILESASTNQTSMYLCASSLYQGPQSPQHFGDGTRLSIL.

V gene TRBV7-2 combines with J gene TRBJ2-7; D is undetermined. Per the germline V gene, CDR1 is SGHTA and CDR2 is FQGNSA. The CDR3 covers 11 residues. The germline V and J ends were trimmed by 6 bases and 2 bases, with 5 bases remaining between them. The DNA for the CDR3 is TGTGCCAGCAGTAATGCCTACGAGCAGTACTTC. Protein product: CASSNAYEQYF.

V gene TRBV24-1 combines with J gene TRBJ2-7; the D is unclear. V was trimmed by 4 bases and J by 0 bases, leaving 9 bases between them. This CDR3 contains 14 residues. CDR1 KGHDR and CDR2 SFDVKD come from the germline V gene. CDR3 loop: CATSDRRDSYEQYF. The CDR3 DNA reads TGTGCCACCAGTGACCGACGCGACTCCTACGAGCAGTACTTC.

The V call is TRBV27, the J call TRBJ1-4; TRBD1 agrees at 7 bases. The CDR3 length is 14 residues. Germline values: CDR1 MNHEY, CDR2 SMNVEV (reference sequence). The junction had 4 bases not matched to a gene; V was cut back by 2 bases and J by 7 bases. The CDR3 here is CASSLRDRFEKLFF. The CDR3 DNA is TGTGCCAGCAGTTTAAGGGACAGATTTGAAAAACTGTTTTTT. The variable domain in full, completed from reference TRBV27 and TRBJ1-4, reads EAQVTQNPRYLITVTGKKLTVTCSQNMNHEYMSWYRQDPGLGLRQIYYSMNVEVTDKGDVPEGYKVSRKEKRNFPLILESPSPNQTSLYFCASSLRDRFEKLFFGSGTQLSVL.

This rearrangement joins TRBV20-1 to TRBJ2-7, with D unresolved. The CDR3 is made up of 11 amino acids. CDR1 and CDR2 from the germline V gene are DFQATT and SNEGSKA (reference sequence). Between the trimmed V and J ends, which lost 0 bases and 3 bases, there was a span of 3 bases. DNA for the CDR3: TGCAGTGCTAGAGAGGGCTACGAGCAGTACTTC. It translates to CSAREGYEQYF.

J is TRBJ1-1 and V is TRBV19, with a possible D match to TRBD1 (5 bases). The V end was cut by 6 bases, the J end by 0 bases, with 11 bases between. CDR3 length: 14 residues. The germline gives CDR1 LNHDA, CDR2 SQIVND (reference sequence). CDR3 DNA sequence: TGTGCCAGTAGGGGGGGACTTCTGAACACTGAAGCTTTCTTT. Protein: CASRGGLLNTEAFF.